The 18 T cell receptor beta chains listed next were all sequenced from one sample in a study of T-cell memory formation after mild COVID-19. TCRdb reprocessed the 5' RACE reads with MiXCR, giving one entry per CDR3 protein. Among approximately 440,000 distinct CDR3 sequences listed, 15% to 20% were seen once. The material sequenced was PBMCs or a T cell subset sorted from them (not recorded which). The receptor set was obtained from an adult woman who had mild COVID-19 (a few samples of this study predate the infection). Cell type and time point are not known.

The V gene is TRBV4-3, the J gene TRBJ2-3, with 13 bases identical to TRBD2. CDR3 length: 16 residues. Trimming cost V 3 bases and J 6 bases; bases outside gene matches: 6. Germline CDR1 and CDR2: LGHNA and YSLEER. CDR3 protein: CASSQGLAGSGDTQYF. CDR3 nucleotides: TGCGCCAGCAGCCAGGGACTAGCGGGGTCAGGGGATACGCAGTATTTT.

The CDR3 region has the DNA TGTGCCACCAGTGAAGGATTTACGGGACTAGCGGGTTTGGAGACCCAGTACTTC. Its translation is CATSEGFTGLAGLETQYF. V usage is TRBV24-1 and J usage is TRBJ2-5; 12 bases are shared with TRBD2. Germline loops: CDR1 KGHDR, CDR2 SFDVKD. Trimming cost V 4 bases and J 5 bases; bases outside gene matches: 13. The CDR3 runs to 18 residues.

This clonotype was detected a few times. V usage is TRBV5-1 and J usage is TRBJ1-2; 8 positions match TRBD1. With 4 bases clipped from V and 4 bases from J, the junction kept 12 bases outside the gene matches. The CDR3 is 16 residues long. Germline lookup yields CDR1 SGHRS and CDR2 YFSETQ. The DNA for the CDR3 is TGCGCCAGCAGCCGCGGACAGGGCCCGAGGGTCTATGGCTACACCTTC. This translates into CASSRGQGPRVYGYTF.

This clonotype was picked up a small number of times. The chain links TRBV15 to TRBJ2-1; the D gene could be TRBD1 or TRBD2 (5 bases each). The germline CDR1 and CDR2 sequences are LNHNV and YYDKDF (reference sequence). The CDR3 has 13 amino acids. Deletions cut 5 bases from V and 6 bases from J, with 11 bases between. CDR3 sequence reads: CATSSRGPNEQFF. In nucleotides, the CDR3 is TGTGCCACCAGCTCTCGGGGCCCCAATGAGCAGTTCTTC.

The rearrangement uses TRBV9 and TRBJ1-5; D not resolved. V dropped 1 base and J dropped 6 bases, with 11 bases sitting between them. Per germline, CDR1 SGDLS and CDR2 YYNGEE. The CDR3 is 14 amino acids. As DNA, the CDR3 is TGTGCCAGCAGCGTATCCGGGTCCGGTCAGCCCCAGCATTTT. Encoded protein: CASSVSGSGQPQHF. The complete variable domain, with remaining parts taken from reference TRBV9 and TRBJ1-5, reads DSGVTQTPKHLITATGQRVTLRCSPRSGDLSVYWYQQSLDQGLQFLIQYYNGEERAKGNILERFSAQQFPDLHSELNLSSLELGDSALYFCASSVSGSGQPQHFGDGTRLSIL.

CDR3 amino acids: CASSLFSRTALGNTEAFF. CDR3 nucleotides: TGTGCCAGCAGCCTTTTCTCCCGGACAGCCCTCGGGAACACTGAAGCTTTCTTT. The chain links TRBV6-5 to TRBJ1-1; tentatively, D is TRBD1 (6 bases). The CDR3 extends over 18 amino acids. Trimming left V 6 bases short and J 1 base short, with 24 bases between. Germline CDR1 reads MNHEY; CDR2 reads SVGAGI.

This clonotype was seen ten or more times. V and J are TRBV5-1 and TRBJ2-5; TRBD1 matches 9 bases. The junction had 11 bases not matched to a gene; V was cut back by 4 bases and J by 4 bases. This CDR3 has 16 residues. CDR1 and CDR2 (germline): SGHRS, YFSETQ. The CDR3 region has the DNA TGCGCCAGCAGCGGACTACTACAGGGGGCAGGAGAGACCCAGTACTTC. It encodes CASSGLLQGAGETQYF. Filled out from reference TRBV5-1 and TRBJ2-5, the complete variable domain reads KAGVTQTPRYLIKTRGQQVTLSCSPISGHRSVSWYQQTPGQGLQFLFEYFSETQRNKGNFPGRFSGRQFSNSRSEMNVSTLELGDSALYLCASSGLLQGAGETQYFGPGTRLLVL.

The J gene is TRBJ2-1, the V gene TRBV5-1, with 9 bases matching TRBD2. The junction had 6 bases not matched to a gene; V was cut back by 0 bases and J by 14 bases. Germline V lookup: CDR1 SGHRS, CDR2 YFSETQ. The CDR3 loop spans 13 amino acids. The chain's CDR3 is CASSLETAGGEFF. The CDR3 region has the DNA TGCGCCAGCAGCTTGGAGACAGCGGGGGGAGAGTTCTTC. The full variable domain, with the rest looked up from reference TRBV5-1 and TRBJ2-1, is KAGVTQTPRYLIKTRGQQVTLSCSPISGHRSVSWYQQTPGQGLQFLFEYFSETQRNKGNFPGRFSGRQFSNSRSEMNVSTLELGDSALYLCASSLETAGGEFFGPGTRLTVL.

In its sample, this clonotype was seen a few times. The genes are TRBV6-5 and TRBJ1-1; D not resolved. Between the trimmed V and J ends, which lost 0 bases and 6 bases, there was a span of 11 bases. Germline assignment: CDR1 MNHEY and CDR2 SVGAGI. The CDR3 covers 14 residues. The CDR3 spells CASSYSNQVAEAFF. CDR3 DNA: TGTGCCAGCAGTTACTCGAATCAGGTCGCTGAAGCTTTCTTT.

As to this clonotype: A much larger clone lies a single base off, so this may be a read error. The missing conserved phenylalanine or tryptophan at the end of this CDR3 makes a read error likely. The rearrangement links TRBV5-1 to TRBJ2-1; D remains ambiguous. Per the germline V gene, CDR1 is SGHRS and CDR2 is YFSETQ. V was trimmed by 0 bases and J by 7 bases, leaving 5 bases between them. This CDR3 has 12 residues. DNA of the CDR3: TGCGCCAGCAGCTTGGACGGGAATGAGCAGTTCTTA. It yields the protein CASSLDGNEQFL.

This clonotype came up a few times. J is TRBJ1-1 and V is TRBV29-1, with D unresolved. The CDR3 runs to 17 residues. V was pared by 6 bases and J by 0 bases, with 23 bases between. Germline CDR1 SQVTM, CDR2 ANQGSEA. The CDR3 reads CSVSESVRSGMNTEAFF. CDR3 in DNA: TGCAGCGTGTCAGAAAGCGTCAGGTCGGGGATGAACACTGAAGCTTTCTTT.

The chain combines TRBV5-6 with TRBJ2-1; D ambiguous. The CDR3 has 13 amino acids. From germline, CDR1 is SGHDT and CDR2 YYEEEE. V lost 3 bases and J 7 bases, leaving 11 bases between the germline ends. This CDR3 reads CASSYEQWNEQFF. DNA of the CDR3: TGTGCCAGCAGCTACGAACAGTGGAATGAGCAGTTCTTC.

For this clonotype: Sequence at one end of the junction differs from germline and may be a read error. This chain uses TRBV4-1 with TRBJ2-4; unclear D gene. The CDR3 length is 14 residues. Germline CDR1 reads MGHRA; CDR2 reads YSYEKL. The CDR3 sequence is CASSHPTGKKIQYF. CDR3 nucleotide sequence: TGCGCCAGCAGCCACCCTACTGGCAAAAAAATTCAGTACTTC.

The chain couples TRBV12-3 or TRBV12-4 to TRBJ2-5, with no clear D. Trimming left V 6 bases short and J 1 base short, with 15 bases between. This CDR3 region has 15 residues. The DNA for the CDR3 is TGTGCCAGCAGCCTTCAACATGCTTCCCAAGAGACCCAGTACTTC. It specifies CASSLQHASQETQYF.

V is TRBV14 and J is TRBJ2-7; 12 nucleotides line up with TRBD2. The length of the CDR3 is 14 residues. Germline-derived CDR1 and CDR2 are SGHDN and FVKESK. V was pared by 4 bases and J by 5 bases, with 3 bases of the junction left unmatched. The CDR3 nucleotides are TGTGCCAGCAGCCGACTAGCGGGAGTTAACGAGCAGTACTTC. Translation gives CASSRLAGVNEQYF.

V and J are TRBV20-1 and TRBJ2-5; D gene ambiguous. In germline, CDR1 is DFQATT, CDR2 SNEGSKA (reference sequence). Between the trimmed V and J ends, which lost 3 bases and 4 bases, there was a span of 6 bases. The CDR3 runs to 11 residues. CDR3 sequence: CSARARETQYF. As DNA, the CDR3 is TGCAGTGCTAGGGCTCGAGAGACCCAGTACTTC.

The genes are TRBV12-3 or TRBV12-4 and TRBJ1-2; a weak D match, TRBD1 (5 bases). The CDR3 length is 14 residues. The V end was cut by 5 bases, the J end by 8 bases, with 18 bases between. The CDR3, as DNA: TGTGCCAGCAGTCCGTTGAGGGCCAGGGAGGGCTACACCTTC. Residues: CASSPLRAREGYTF.

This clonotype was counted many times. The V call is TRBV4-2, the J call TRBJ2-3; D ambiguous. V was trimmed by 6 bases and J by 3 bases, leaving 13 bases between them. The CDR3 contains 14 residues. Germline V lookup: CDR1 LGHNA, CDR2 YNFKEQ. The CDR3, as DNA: TGTGCCAGCAGACACATCGGGCGAACAGATACGCAGTATTTT. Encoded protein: CASRHIGRTDTQYF.